The text below deals with one T cell receptor beta chain. The antigen is undetermined. Chemo-refractory metastatic non-small-cell lung cancer patients received focal radiation with ipilimumab CTLA-4 blockade. The entry originates in a study of radiotherapy plus CTLA-4 blockade in lung cancer. Looking at the study overall: Objective responses were observed in 15% to 20% of patients, and disease control was achieved by 30% to 35%. Study-wide findings and caveats: An expansion of tumor-derived TCR clones occurred in blood after radiotherapy plus ipilimumab. Early blood T cell clone changes and increased post-radiation serum interferon-beta were reportedly the strongest response predictors.

The table came from immunoSEQ multiplex PCR; TCRdb's copy has only in-frame clones and leaves some out. The data hold 65,000 to 90,000 clones, with 87% observed a single time. Germline values: CDR1 LGHNT, CDR2 FRNRAP. Trimming took 6 bases from V and 1 from J, leaving 7 bases between them. CDR3 length: 13 residues. The input for sequencing was peripheral blood, taken from a patient treated with radiotherapy plus ipilimumab. The chain recombines TRBV12-5 with TRBJ1-3; D might be TRBD1 (6 bases). The sequence was obtained from a human donor with non-small cell lung cancer that progressed on radiotherapy plus ipilimumab. DNA for the CDR3: TGTGCTAGTGGACAGGGTTCTGGAAACACCATATATTTT. It encodes CASGQGSGNTIYF.